The entry below describes one T cell receptor beta chain. This entry belongs to a study of blood T cell repertoires in COVID-19. Per the authors' pipeline: Using reference gene primer amplification, nucleated cell counts were estimated. Produced via immunoSEQ multiplex PCR; TCRdb's table is partial and in-frame only. V and J calls and clone size are copied from that table; D and trimming were computed from the DNA. The sample holds about 170,000 clones, roughly 85% seen once. Sequencing was performed on peripheral blood. This sequence was found in a human donor with acute or convalescent COVID-19. The donor label of this sample is uncertain.

CDR3 in amino acids: CASSPVQSGNTEAFF. In DNA, the CDR3 is TGTGCCAGCTCACCCGTTCAGTCTGGGAACACTGAAGCTTTCTTT. The chain carries TRBV18 and TRBJ1-1, with no clear D. This CDR3 is built from 15 residues. V lost 3 bases and J lost 1, with 12 bases in between. The V gene's germline CDR1 is KGHSH and CDR2 LQKENI. The full variable domain, rest sourced from reference TRBV18 and TRBJ1-1, is NAGVMQNPRHLVRRRGQEARLRCSPMKGHSHVYWYRQLPEEGLKFMVYLQKENIIDESGMPKERFSAEFPKEGPSILRIQQVVRGDSAAYFCASSPVQSGNTEAFFGQGTRLTVV.